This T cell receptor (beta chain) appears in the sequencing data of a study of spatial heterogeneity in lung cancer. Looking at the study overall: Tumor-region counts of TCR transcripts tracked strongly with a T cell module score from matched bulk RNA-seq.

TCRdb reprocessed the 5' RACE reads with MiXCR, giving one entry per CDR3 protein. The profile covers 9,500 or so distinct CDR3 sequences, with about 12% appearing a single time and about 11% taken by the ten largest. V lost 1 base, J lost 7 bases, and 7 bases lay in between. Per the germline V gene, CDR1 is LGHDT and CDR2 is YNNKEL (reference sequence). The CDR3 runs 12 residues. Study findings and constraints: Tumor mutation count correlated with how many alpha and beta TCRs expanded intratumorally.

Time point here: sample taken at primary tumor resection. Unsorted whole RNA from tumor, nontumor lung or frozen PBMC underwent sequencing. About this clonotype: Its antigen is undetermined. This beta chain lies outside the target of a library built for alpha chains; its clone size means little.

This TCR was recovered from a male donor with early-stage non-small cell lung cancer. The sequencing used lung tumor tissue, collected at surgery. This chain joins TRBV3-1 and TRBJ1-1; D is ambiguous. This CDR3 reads CASSQGIVEAFF. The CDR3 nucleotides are TGTGCCAGCAGCCAAGGAATTGTTGAAGCTTTCTTT.